These 14 T cell receptor beta chains share one sample of origin, sequenced in a study of T cell repertoires in cytomegalovirus infection. TCRdb fed the reads into MiXCR, producing one record per CDR3 protein. The profile shows hundreds of thousands of distinct CDR3 sequences, around 11% of them singletons. Input material: PBMCs. These receptors were collected from a human donor in good health (CMV status not recorded). Some clones in this sample may be carry-over from other donors' samples.

This chain connects TRBV29-1 to TRBJ2-1; the D gene is possibly TRBD1 (6 bases). The V end lost 1 base, the J end lost 4 bases, and 17 bases lay between the germline ends. CDR3 length: 16 residues. The germline gives CDR1 SQVTM, CDR2 ANQGSEA. The CDR3 reads CSVEGGQKLGYNEQFF. The CDR3 nucleotides read TGCAGCGTTGAAGGGGGACAAAAACTTGGGTACAATGAGCAGTTCTTC.

This clonotype appeared many times. J is TRBJ1-2 and V is TRBV2, with D uncertain. This CDR3 is 11 amino acids long. The germline V gene has CDR1 SNHLY and CDR2 FYNNEI. Between the trimmed V and J ends, which lost 3 bases and 2 bases, there was a span of 1 base. The CDR3 reads CASSENYGYTF. The CDR3, as DNA: TGTGCCAGCAGTGAGAACTATGGCTACACCTTC.

A few counts support this clonotype. The rearrangement links TRBV19 to TRBJ2-1; 8 positions match TRBD2. The CDR3 sequence is 16 residues long. Germline-derived CDR1 and CDR2 are LNHDA and SQIVND (reference sequence). V shed 5 bases, J shed 3 bases, and the junction held 9 bases outside the gene matches. The CDR3 is CASSYEAGANYNEQFF. The CDR3 bases are TGTGCCAGTAGTTATGAAGCGGGGGCAAACTACAATGAGCAGTTCTTC.

V usage is TRBV4-2 and J usage is TRBJ1-4; TRBD1 matches at 10 bases. This CDR3 is 15 amino acids long. Germline assignment: CDR1 LGHNA and CDR2 YNFKEQ. Germline trimming cut 4 bases from V and 8 bases from J; bases unmatched to any gene: 7. The CDR3 loop reads CASSRDRGQGEKLFF. The DNA of the CDR3 is TGTGCCAGCAGCCGCGACAGGGGGCAAGGAGAAAAACTGTTTTTT.

V usage is TRBV19 and J usage is TRBJ2-7, with D possibly TRBD2 on 5 matching bases. The ends were cut back, 1 base at V and 7 bases at J, with 11 bases in the middle. CDR1 is LNHDA and CDR2 is SQIVND in the germline V gene (reference sequence). The CDR3 totals 13 residues. This CDR3 reads CASSIVTTGEQYF. The CDR3 region has the DNA TGTGCCAGTAGTATAGTGACCACGGGAGAGCAGTACTTC.

As DNA, the CDR3 is TGTGCCAGCAGCCAAATCAGGGGCACCGGAGTAAGGTTCTACGAGCAGTACTTC. Its translation is CASSQIRGTGVRFYEQYF. The rearrangement joins TRBV27 to TRBJ2-7; D may be TRBD1 (6 bases). From germline, CDR1 is MNHEY and CDR2 SMNVEV (reference sequence). V lost 6 bases to trimming and J lost 3 bases, with 27 bases between them. The CDR3 runs 18 residues.

This clonotype was seen repeatedly, ten times or more. The J gene is TRBJ1-2, the V gene TRBV7-8; D perhaps matches TRBD1 (5 bases). The CDR3 consists of 14 residues. Germline V gene sequence: CDR1 SGHVS, CDR2 FQNEAQ. Trimming left V 1 base short and J 7 bases short, with 13 bases between. For the CDR3, the DNA is TGTGCCAGCAGCTTAGGCAGGGACGTGGCTGGCTACACCTTC. This gives the protein CASSLGRDVAGYTF.

This clonotype was seen only a few times. V gene TRBV12-5 combines with J gene TRBJ1-5; no clear D gene. CDR3 size: 14 residues. The V gene lost 6 bases and the J gene lost 7 bases, with 16 bases spanning the gap. Germline V gene lookup returns CDR1 LGHNT and CDR2 FRNRAP. The CDR3 DNA is TGTGCTAGTGGGAATTCCGGAAATGGCCAGCCCCAGCATTTT. This gives the protein CASGNSGNGQPQHF.

At least ten counts were recorded for this clonotype. The chain combines TRBV7-6 with TRBJ2-2, with 11 nucleotides matching TRBD1. Germline lookup yields CDR1 SGHVS and CDR2 FNYEAQ. V lost 0 bases, J lost 6 bases, and 3 bases stayed unmatched. This CDR3 comprises 16 residues. The CDR3 region is CASSLAAGQGAGELFF. The CDR3 nucleotides read TGTGCCAGCAGCTTAGCGGCGGGACAGGGGGCCGGGGAGCTGTTTTTT.

This chain links TRBV9 with TRBJ1-1; D may be TRBD1 (5 bases). The CDR3 runs to 14 residues. Germline CDR1 reads SGDLS; CDR2 reads YYNGEE. V was pared by 3 bases and J by 4 bases, with 13 bases between. In DNA, the CDR3 is TGTGCCAGCAGCGGGAGGGGCTTGGCCACTGAAGCTTTCTTT. It encodes CASSGRGLATEAFF.

This clonotype has a handful of counts. The chain links TRBV18 to TRBJ2-7, with a tentative D call TRBD1 (6 bases). Between the trimmed V and J ends, which lost 2 bases and 5 bases, there was a span of 7 bases. Germline V gene lookup returns CDR1 KGHSH and CDR2 LQKENI. The CDR3 totals 12 residues. The CDR3 loop reads CASSPKGDEQYF. CDR3 nucleotide sequence: TGTGCCAGCTCACCAAAGGGGGACGAGCAGTACTTC.

This clonotype appeared a few times. The V and J genes are TRBV5-1 and TRBJ2-6; D is undetermined. This CDR3 spans 13 amino acids. Per germline, CDR1 SGHRS and CDR2 YFSETQ. V dropped 6 bases and J dropped 0 bases, with 4 bases sitting between them. This chain's CDR3 is CASKDSGANVLTF. The CDR3 DNA follows: TGCGCCAGCAAGGACTCTGGGGCCAACGTCCTGACTTTC. The whole variable domain, remainder taken from reference TRBV5-1 and TRBJ2-6, is KAGVTQTPRYLIKTRGQQVTLSCSPISGHRSVSWYQQTPGQGLQFLFEYFSETQRNKGNFPGRFSGRQFSNSRSEMNVSTLELGDSALYLCASKDSGANVLTFGAGSRLTVL.

This clonotype was observed many times. The chain employs TRBV10-3 and TRBJ2-7; possibly TRBD1 or TRBD2 for D (5 bases each). Germline CDR1 and CDR2: ENHRY and SYGVKD. The CDR3 is 14 residues long. The ends were cut back, 3 bases at V and 1 base at J, with 10 bases in the middle. The CDR3 sequence is CAISDGTSSYEQYF. DNA for the CDR3: TGTGCCATCAGTGACGGGACGTCGTCCTACGAGCAGTACTTC.

This clonotype was counted at least ten times. The V and J genes are TRBV28 and TRBJ2-5, with 7 bases identical to TRBD2. With V trimmed by 1 base and J by 5 bases, 4 bases remained unmatched. This CDR3 is built from 14 residues. CDR1 and CDR2 from the germline V gene are MDHEN and SYDVKM. The CDR3 nucleotides are TGTGCCAGCAGTTTATCCGGGGGGTCGGAGACCCAGTACTTC. Protein product: CASSLSGGSETQYF.